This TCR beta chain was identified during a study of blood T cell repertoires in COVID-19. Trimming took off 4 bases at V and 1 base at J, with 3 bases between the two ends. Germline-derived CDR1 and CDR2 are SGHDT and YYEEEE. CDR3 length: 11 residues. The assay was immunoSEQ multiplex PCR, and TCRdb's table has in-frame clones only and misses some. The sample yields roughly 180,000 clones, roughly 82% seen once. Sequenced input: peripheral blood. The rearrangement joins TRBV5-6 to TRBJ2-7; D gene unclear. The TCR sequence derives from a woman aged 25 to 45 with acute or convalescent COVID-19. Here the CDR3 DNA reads TGTGCCAGCAGCCGGTCCTACGAGCAGTACTTC. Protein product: CASSRSYEQYF.